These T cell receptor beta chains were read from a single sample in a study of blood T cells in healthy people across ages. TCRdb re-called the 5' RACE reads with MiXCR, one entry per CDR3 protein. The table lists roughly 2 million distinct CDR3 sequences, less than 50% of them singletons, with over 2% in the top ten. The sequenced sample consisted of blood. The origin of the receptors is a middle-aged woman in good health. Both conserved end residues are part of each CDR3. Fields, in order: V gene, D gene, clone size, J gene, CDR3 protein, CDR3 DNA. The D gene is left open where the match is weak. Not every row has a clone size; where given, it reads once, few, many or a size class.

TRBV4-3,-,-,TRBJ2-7,CASSQNQGNEQYF,TGCGCCAGCAGCCAAAACCAGGGCAATGAGCAGTACTTC
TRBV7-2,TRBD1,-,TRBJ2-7,CASSPPRDRVSYEQYF,TGTGCCAGCAGCCCGCCCCGGGACAGGGTCTCCTACGAGCAGTACTTC
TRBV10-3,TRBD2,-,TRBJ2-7,CAIRGGSSYEQYF,TGTGCCATCAGGGGCGGGAGCTCCTACGAGCAGTACTTC
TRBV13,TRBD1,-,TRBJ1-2,CASSPPSDRAGGYTF,TGTGCCAGCAGCCCCCCTTCCGACAGGGCGGGTGGCTACACCTTC
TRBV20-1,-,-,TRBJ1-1,CSAPPDTANTEAFF,TGCAGTGCTCCTCCTGACACGGCGAACACTGAAGCTTTCTTT
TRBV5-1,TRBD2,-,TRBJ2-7,CASSLGGTSAYEQYF,TGCGCCAGCAGCTTGGGGGGGACTAGCGCCTACGAGCAGTACTTC
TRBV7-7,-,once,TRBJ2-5,CASSRTSGWQETQYF,TGTGCTAGCAGCCGCACGTCAGGGTGGCAAGAGACCCAGTACTTC
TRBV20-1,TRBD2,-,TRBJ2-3,CSAHFTSANTDTQYF,TGCAGTGCCCACTTTACTAGCGCTAACACAGATACGCAGTATTTT
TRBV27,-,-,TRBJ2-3,CASSLGWTGTDTQYF,TGTGCCAGCAGTTTAGGGTGGACTGGCACAGATACGCAGTATTTT
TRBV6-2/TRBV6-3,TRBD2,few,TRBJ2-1,CASRPGLAGYNEQFF,TGTGCCAGCAGACCGGGACTAGCGGGGTACAATGAGCAGTTCTTC
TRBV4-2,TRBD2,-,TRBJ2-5,CASSQEVVGAGGKETQYF,TGTGCCAGCAGCCAAGAGGTCGTGGGAGCGGGGGGGAAAGAGACCCAGTACTTC
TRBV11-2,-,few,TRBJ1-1,CASSLGLGGQDTEAFF,TGTGCCAGCAGCTTAGGGTTGGGGGGGCAAGATACTGAAGCTTTCTTT
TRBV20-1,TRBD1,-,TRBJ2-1,CSAINFGQAYNEQFF,TGCAGTGCTATAAACTTTGGACAGGCCTACAATGAGCAGTTCTTC
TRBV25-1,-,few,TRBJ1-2,CASSESPGGYGYTF,TGTGCCAGCAGTGAATCCCCCGGTGGCTATGGCTACACCTTC
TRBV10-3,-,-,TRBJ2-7,CAIRGDGTYEQYF,TGTGCCATCAGGGGGGACGGGACCTACGAGCAGTACTTC
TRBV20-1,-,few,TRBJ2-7,CSARNPELQTYEQYF,TGCAGTGCTAGGAATCCGGAGCTTCAAACCTACGAGCAGTACTTC
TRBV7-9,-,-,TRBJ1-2,CASSVGQILYGYTF,TGTGCCAGCAGCGTCGGACAGATCTTATATGGCTACACCTTC
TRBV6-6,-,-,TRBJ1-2,CASSDSLVTYGYTF,TGTGCCAGCAGTGACTCGCTGGTGACTTATGGCTACACCTTC
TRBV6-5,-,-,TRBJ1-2,CASRPSTAGYTF,TGTGCCAGCAGACCCTCGACAGCTGGCTACACCTTC
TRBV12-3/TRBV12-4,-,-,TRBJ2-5,CASTLGTLGTQYF,TGTGCCAGCACCTTGGGGACTTTGGGGACCCAGTACTTC
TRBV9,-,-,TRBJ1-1,CASSVVLALNTEAFF,TGTGCCAGCAGCGTAGTTCTGGCCCTGAACACTGAAGCTTTCTTT
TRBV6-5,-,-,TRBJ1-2,CASSYSFAGTDGYTF,TGTGCCAGCAGTTACTCGTTCGCAGGGACGGATGGCTACACCTTC
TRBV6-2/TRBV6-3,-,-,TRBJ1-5,CASSSNDGYPSPQHF,TGTGCCAGCAGTTCCAACGACGGGTACCCATCGCCCCAGCATTTT
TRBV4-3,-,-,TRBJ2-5,CASSQDRGRQVYGGTQYF,TGCGCCAGCAGCCAAGATAGAGGGAGACAGGTGTATGGGGGGACCCAGTACTTC
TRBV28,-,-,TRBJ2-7,CASRIGPAYEQYF,TGTGCCAGCAGGATAGGCCCTGCCTACGAGCAGTACTTC
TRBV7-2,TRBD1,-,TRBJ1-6,CASSLGDLDRVAPLHF,TGTGCCAGCAGCTTAGGGGACCTCGACAGGGTTGCACCCCTCCACTTT
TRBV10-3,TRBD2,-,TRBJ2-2,CAISAWTSGANTGELFF,TGTGCCATCAGTGCCTGGACTAGCGGCGCGAACACCGGGGAGCTGTTTTTT
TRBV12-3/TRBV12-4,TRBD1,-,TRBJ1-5,CASSGGTGLGQPQHF,TGTGCCAGCAGTGGGGGGACAGGGCTGGGTCAGCCCCAGCATTTT
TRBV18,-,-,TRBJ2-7,CASSPDWKTYEQYF,TGTGCCAGCTCACCAGACTGGAAGACCTACGAGCAGTACTTC
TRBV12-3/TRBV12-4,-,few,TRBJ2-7,CASSRQVSYNEQYF,TGTGCCAGCAGCAGACAGGTATCCTACAATGAGCAGTACTTC
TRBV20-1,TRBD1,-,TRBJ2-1,CSVAAGTGGPNEQFF,TGCAGTGTTGCCGCCGGGACAGGGGGCCCTAATGAGCAGTTCTTC
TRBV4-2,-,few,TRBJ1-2,CASSHMGGLSGYTF,TGTGCCAGCAGCCACATGGGGGGTCTGTCTGGCTACACCTTC
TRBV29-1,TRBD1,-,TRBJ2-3,CSVGRTGGSNTRYF,TGCAGCGTTGGCAGGACAGGGGGTTCAAATACGCGGTATTTT
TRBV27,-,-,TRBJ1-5,CATSDSYNQPQHF,TGTGCCACCTCGGACAGCTATAATCAGCCCCAGCATTTT
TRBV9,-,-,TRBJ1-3,CASGGTFSGNTIYF,TGTGCCAGCGGGGGGACGTTCTCTGGAAACACCATATATTTT
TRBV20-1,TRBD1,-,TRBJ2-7,CSTRDRGDEQYF,TGCAGTACTAGAGACAGGGGAGACGAGCAGTACTTC
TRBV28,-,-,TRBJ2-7,CASSLRLSIPGEQYF,TGTGCCAGCAGTTTAAGATTGAGCATTCCGGGCGAGCAGTACTTC
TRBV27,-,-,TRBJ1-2,CASMDRTSYGYTF,TGTGCCAGCATGGATCGGACTTCTTATGGCTACACCTTC
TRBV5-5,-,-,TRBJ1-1,CASSQLRGKNTEAFF,TGTGCCAGCAGCCAGCTTCGAGGGAAGAACACTGAAGCTTTCTTT
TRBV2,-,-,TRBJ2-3,CASSEAARVTDTQYF,TGTGCCAGCAGTGAAGCAGCCAGGGTCACAGATACGCAGTATTTT